The present T cell receptor (beta chain) was sequenced within a study of response to subunit inactivated influenza vaccine. This clonotype was counted a few times. From germline, CDR1 is DFQATT and CDR2 SNEGSKA (reference sequence). The V segment lost 6 bases and the J segment 2 bases; nucleotides outside the gene matches: 9. This CDR3 is built from 16 residues. TCRdb passed the RT-PCR reads through MiXCR, listing each CDR3 protein once. The data show under 200,000 distinct CDR3 sequences, with about 10% seen just once and 35% to 40% held by the top ten. The input for sequencing was CD8+ T cells sorted from PBMCs, taken less than 30 months after vaccination. The receptor comes from a man in his fifties or sixties who received an inactivated influenza vaccine. V is TRBV20-1 and J is TRBJ2-1, with TRBD2 matching over 11 bases. The CDR3 DNA sequence: TGCAGTGCAGCCGAACTAGCGGGGGTAACCTACAATGAGCAGTTCTTC. It yields the protein CSAAELAGVTYNEQFF.